This TCR beta chain was retrieved from a study of blood T cell repertoires in COVID-19. Study background: Spain, Italy and the United States supplied samples that represented acute and convalescent COVID-19. Sources were T cells, B-cell-depleted T cells, or PBMCs; the material itself was cDNA or gDNA.

Authors' analysis steps: From reference gene primer amplification, estimates of nucleated cell counts were derived. Produced via immunoSEQ multiplex PCR; TCRdb's table is partial and in-frame only. Clone size and the V and J calls come from that table; the DNA yielded D and trimming. In the table there are tens of thousands of clones, about nine tenths of which are singletons. V was shortened by 5 bases and J by 2 bases, with 14 bases between the two germline ends. Germline loops: CDR1 SGHRS, CDR2 YFSETQ. The CDR3 contains 15 residues. This chain joins TRBV5-1 and TRBJ1-5; D is unclear. This receptor was taken from a human donor with active COVID-19. The donor label of this sample is uncertain. The specimen sequenced was peripheral blood. For the CDR3, the DNA is TGCGCCAGCAGACTCCGGGCCGGGGGCAATCAGCCCCAGCATTTT. It yields the protein CASRLRAGGNQPQHF. The whole variable domain, remainder taken from reference TRBV5-1 and TRBJ1-5, is KAGVTQTPRYLIKTRGQQVTLSCSPISGHRSVSWYQQTPGQGLQFLFEYFSETQRNKGNFPGRFSGRQFSNSRSEMNVSTLELGDSALYLCASRLRAGGNQPQHFGDGTRLSIL.